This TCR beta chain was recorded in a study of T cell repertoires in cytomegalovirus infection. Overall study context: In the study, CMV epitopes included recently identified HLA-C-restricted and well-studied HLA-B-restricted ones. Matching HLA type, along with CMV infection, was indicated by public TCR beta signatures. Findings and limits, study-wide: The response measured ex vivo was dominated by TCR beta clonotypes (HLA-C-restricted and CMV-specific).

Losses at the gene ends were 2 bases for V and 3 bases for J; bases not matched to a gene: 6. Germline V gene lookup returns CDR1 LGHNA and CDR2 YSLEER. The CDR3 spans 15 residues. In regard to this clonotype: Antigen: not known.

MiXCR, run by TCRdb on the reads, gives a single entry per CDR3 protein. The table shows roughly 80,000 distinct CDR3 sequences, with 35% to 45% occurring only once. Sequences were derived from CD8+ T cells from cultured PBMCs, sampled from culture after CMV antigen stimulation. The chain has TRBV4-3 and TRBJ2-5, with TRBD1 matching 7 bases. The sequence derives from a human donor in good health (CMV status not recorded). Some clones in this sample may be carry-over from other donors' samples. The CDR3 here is CASSQYRGLKETQYF. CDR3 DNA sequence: TGCGCCAGCAGCCAATACAGGGGTCTTAAAGAGACCCAGTACTTC.